Following are 12 T cell receptor beta chains from one sample sequenced in a study of blood T cells in healthy people across ages. Combining a sample-barcoded 5' primer with a J-beta primer mix, a second PCR ran for 7 to 11 cycles. One entry per CDR3 protein, called by TCRdb with MiXCR from the 5' RACE reads. The sample consists of approximately 900,000 distinct CDR3 sequences, under 50% of them appearing once. Sample: blood. The source is a man between 25 and 39 years old in good health.

The chain combines TRBV20-1 with TRBJ2-5, with TRBD2 matching over 8 bases. The J segment lost 2 bases and the V segment lost 1 base, leaving 3 bases of the junction unmatched. Per the germline V gene, CDR1 is DFQATT and CDR2 is SNEGSKA (reference sequence). This CDR3 comprises 14 residues. The CDR3 bases are TGCAGTGCTAGAGTCGCGGGGGGTCAAGAGACCCAGTACTTC. This translates into CSARVAGGQETQYF.

In regard to this clonotype: At one of its ends the junction is not consistent with the germline gene, which may arise from a read error. This sequence joins TRBV6-5 and TRBJ2-1; D gene ambiguous. Germline V lookup: CDR1 MNHEY, CDR2 SVGAGI. This CDR3 contains 14 residues. The CDR3 here is CASSDSWQDNEQFF. CDR3 nucleotides: TGTGCCAGCAGTGACTCGTGGCAAGACAATGAGCAGTTCTTC.

This chain uses TRBV19 with TRBJ2-1, with D possibly being TRBD1 (6 bases). Germline V gene data show CDR1 as LNHDA and CDR2 as SQIVND (reference sequence). The CDR3 is 12 residues long. Trimming took 6 bases from V and 10 from J, leaving 13 bases between them. The CDR3: CASRITTGEQFF. The CDR3 DNA sequence: TGTGCCAGTAGGATAACGACAGGCGAGCAGTTCTTC.

This clonotype was observed a few times. This chain links TRBV27 with TRBJ2-7, with D possibly TRBD1 on 6 matching bases. Trimming removed 4 bases from V and 4 bases from J, with 17 bases in between. Germline V gene sequence: CDR1 MNHEY, CDR2 SMNVEV (reference sequence). This CDR3 is built from 15 residues. This CDR3 reads CASSWSRDTLYEQYF. The CDR3 bases are TGTGCCAGCAGTTGGTCAAGGGACACCTTATACGAGCAGTACTTC.

The chain uses TRBV12-5 and TRBJ1-2; 10 bases are shared with TRBD1. CDR3 size: 14 residues. Germline CDR1 is LGHNT and CDR2 is FRNRAP. J gave up 7 bases and V 5 bases, and 7 bases lay outside the gene matches. The CDR3 is CASGPRQGARGYTF. The CDR3 DNA is TGTGCTAGTGGTCCGCGACAGGGGGCACGTGGCTACACCTTC.

This chain joins TRBV20-1 and TRBJ1-5, with 11 bases identical to TRBD1. This CDR3 spans 14 amino acids. Germline V gene data show CDR1 as DFQATT and CDR2 as SNEGSKA (reference sequence). With 6 bases clipped from V and 7 bases from J, the junction kept 8 bases outside the gene matches. The CDR3 bases are TGCAGTGCATCCGGGACAGGGGGAGGCCAGCCCCAGCATTTT. It encodes CSASGTGGGQPQHF.

CDR3 in amino acids: CASTLRGLTFYEQYF. For the CDR3, the DNA is TGTGCCAGCACCTTAAGGGGACTAACCTTCTACGAGCAGTACTTC. The V and J genes are TRBV12-3 or TRBV12-4 and TRBJ2-7; the match to TRBD2 covers 7 bases. The CDR3 consists of 15 residues. The trim removed 7 bases at V and 3 bases at J, leaving 12 bases unmatched.

This clonotype was picked up a small number of times. The gene calls are TRBV9 and TRBJ2-7, with unresolved D. V was trimmed by 1 base and J by 3 bases, leaving 11 bases between them. Germline loops: CDR1 SGDLS, CDR2 YYNGEE. CDR3 length: 14 amino acids. DNA of the CDR3: TGTGCCAGCAGCGTATCCGCCGTCGACTACGAGCAGTACTTC. It codes for CASSVSAVDYEQYF.

This clonotype was seen many times. The chain employs TRBV12-3 or TRBV12-4 and TRBJ1-2; D is possibly TRBD1 (6 bases). V was trimmed by 6 bases and J by 2 bases, leaving 10 bases between them. The CDR3 runs 13 residues. The CDR3 reads CASRRTGNYGYTF. CDR3 in DNA: TGTGCCAGCAGACGTACAGGGAACTATGGCTACACCTTC.

This clonotype was detected a few times. The chain uses TRBV10-3 and TRBJ2-3, with unresolved D. The CDR3 runs 11 residues. The germline gives CDR1 ENHRY, CDR2 SYGVKD. The V and J ends lost 4 bases and 6 bases respectively, with 5 bases between them. Written as DNA, the CDR3 is TGTGCCATCAGTGGGCAGGATACGCAGTATTTT. Encoded protein: CAISGQDTQYF.

The V call is TRBV5-1, the J call TRBJ2-1; 9 bases map to TRBD1. Per the germline V gene, CDR1 is SGHRS and CDR2 is YFSETQ. V was clipped by 2 bases and J by 7 bases; unmatched bases: 7. The CDR3 totals 15 residues. The CDR3 sequence is CASSLEQGAVNEQFF. CDR3 coding DNA: TGCGCCAGCAGCTTAGAACAGGGGGCGGTGAATGAGCAGTTCTTC. Full variable domain (remainder filled in from reference TRBV5-1 and TRBJ2-1): KAGVTQTPRYLIKTRGQQVTLSCSPISGHRSVSWYQQTPGQGLQFLFEYFSETQRNKGNFPGRFSGRQFSNSRSEMNVSTLELGDSALYLCASSLEQGAVNEQFFGPGTRLTVL.

The chain combines TRBV20-1 with TRBJ1-6; 9 positions agree with TRBD1. The trim removed 6 bases at V and 9 bases at J, leaving 9 bases unmatched. The CDR3 has 14 residues. Germline V CDR1 and CDR2: DFQATT, SNEGSKA (reference sequence). CDR3 protein: CSASGGTGSSPLHF. CDR3 sequence (DNA): TGCAGTGCCAGCGGGGGGACAGGGAGTTCACCCCTCCACTTT.